This TCR beta chain was captured by sequencing in a study of blood T cells in healthy people across ages. Trimming took 3 bases from V and 12 from J, leaving 13 bases between them. The CDR3 spans 12 residues. Together with a sample-barcoded 5' primer, a J-beta primer mix was included in a second PCR lasting roughly 6 to 12 cycles. TCRdb itself ran the 5' RACE reads through MiXCR, one entry per CDR3 protein. The sample lists fewer than 2 million distinct CDR3 sequences, roughly two fifths occurring once. V and J are TRBV12-3 or TRBV12-4 and TRBJ2-3; D may match TRBD1 or TRBD2 (6 bases each). Specimen: blood. The sequence derives from a human donor in good health. The CDR3 nucleotides are TGTGCCAGCAGTTTTCCGAGGGGGGATCAGTATTTT. This sequence encodes CASSFPRGDQYF.